What follows are 3 T cell receptor beta chains derived from one specimen sequenced in a study of blood T cell repertoires in COVID-19. Assay: immunoSEQ multiplex PCR; the TCRdb copy retains only in-frame clones and omits some. Among about 160,000 clones, around 82% were seen once, and the ten largest hold around 7%. Sequencing was performed on peripheral blood. Receptors originate from a woman in her 40s with COVID-19, enrolled during active disease.

V usage is TRBV11-1 and J usage is TRBJ2-7; no clear D. From germline, CDR1 is SGHAT and CDR2 FQDESV (reference sequence). V was trimmed by 5 bases and J by 0 bases, leaving 11 bases between them. The CDR3 is 14 amino acids. CDR3 sequence reads: CASSQLVTSYEQYF. In DNA, the CDR3 is TGTGCCAGCAGCCAGCTAGTAACCTCCTACGAGCAGTACTTC.

This clone showed up just a few times. The genes are TRBV15 and TRBJ2-1, with 8 bases lining up with TRBD2. The CDR3 spans 17 residues. Germline-derived CDR1 and CDR2 are LNHNV and YYDKDF (reference sequence). The V and J ends lost 5 bases and 12 bases, in that order; junction bases with no gene match: 21. The DNA of the CDR3 is TGTGCCACCAGCTTAGGCCTCTATGCGGGGGGCTTCCCGTCGCAGTTCTTC. Translated, it gives CATSLGLYAGGFPSQFF.

In its sample, this clone was seen once. The chain has TRBV15 and TRBJ2-7; 11 bases agree with TRBD2. CDR3 size: 16 residues. The trim removed 0 bases at V and 3 bases at J, leaving 4 bases unmatched. Germline V gives CDR1 LNHNV, CDR2 YYDKDF (reference sequence). CDR3 DNA: TGTGCCACCAGCAGAGATCCGGGACTAGCGGACTACGAGCAGTACTTC. Translation gives CATSRDPGLADYEQYF.